The source of this TCR beta chain is a study of shared clonotypes between healthy human individuals. Background on the study: Three CD4 naive, three CD4 memory, two CD8 naive and one CD8 memory plate were used per donor.

As for this clone: Its antigen is not known.

Findings of the study overall: Only blood was sampled; tissue repertoires likely differ.

Per the study methods: Junction-only sequences without quality scores were provided by ImmunoSEQ, so filtering was different. The protocol was immunoSEQ multiplex PCR, while the TCRdb copy is restricted to in-frame clones and leaves out a portion. V and J calls and clone size are as listed in that table; D and trimming were resolved from the DNA. Of approximately 82,000 clones listed, about 63% are singletons. CDR1 is MNHEY and CDR2 is SMNVEV in the germline V gene (reference sequence). The CDR3 runs 14 residues. Trimming removed 3 bases at V and 0 bases at J, with 9 bases between. The study drew all its donors from Caucasian adults living in Nashville, Tennessee.

The chain recombines TRBV27 with TRBJ2-7; tentatively, D is TRBD1 or TRBD2 (5 bases each). This TCR derives from a man aged 25 to 45 in good health. Sequencing input: memory CD8+ T cells sorted from blood. Subset denoted: CD45RO+ cells pooled with CCR7-negative TemRA cells. This CDR3 is CASSFGGSSYEQYF. As DNA, the CDR3 is TGTGCCAGCAGTTTTGGGGGTTCCTCCTACGAGCAGTACTTC.